What follows are 15 T cell receptor beta chains derived from one specimen sequenced in a study of beta chain features in type 1 diabetes. Whole-study results and caveats: A moderate, significant TCRB CDR3 shortening appeared in type 1 diabetes across four CD4+ subsets.

For these TCRs, the target antigens are not known. Expressed TCRB transcripts were sequenced because the isolated RNA had all been reverse transcribed beforehand. Generated by immunoSEQ multiplex PCR, the TCRdb table keeps only in-frame clones and is missing some. Among about 640,000 clones listed, roughly an eighth were seen once. Material for sequencing was naive CD4+ T cells from blood. These receptors all come from a man aged 25 to 40 with type 1 diabetes.

The J gene is TRBJ2-1, the V gene TRBV10-3; 10 bases are shared with TRBD1. The junction had 15 bases not matched to a gene; V was cut back by 10 bases and J by 9 bases. CDR1 is ENHRY and CDR2 is SYGVKD in the germline V gene. This CDR3 is built from 15 residues. CDR3 amino acids: CASNPRDRGVFEQFF. CDR3 coding DNA: TGTGCCAGCAACCCCCGGGACAGGGGAGTGTTTGAGCAGTTCTTC.

In this sample, this clone turned up a few times. The chain links TRBV9 to TRBJ2-7; TRBD1 agrees at 10 bases. From germline, CDR1 is SGDLS and CDR2 YYNGEE. This CDR3 is 14 amino acids long. After removal of 4 bases from V and 5 bases from J, the junction contained 6 bases not matched to a gene. The CDR3 loop reads CASSRGQGWNEQYF. For the CDR3, the DNA is TGTGCCAGCAGCCGGGGACAGGGGTGGAACGAGCAGTACTTC.

This chain uses TRBV30 with TRBJ1-2; possibly TRBD1 for D (6 bases). The germline CDR1 and CDR2 sequences are GTSNPN and SVGIG (reference sequence). The V end was cut by 7 bases, the J end by 8 bases, with 14 bases between. The CDR3 extends over 11 amino acids. CDR3 amino acids: CAYGTRPGYTF. CDR3 bases: TGTGCCTACGGGACACGCCCAGGCTACACCTTC.

The DNA of the CDR3 is TGTGCCAGTTCAGGGGGCCCTGAGCAGTTCTTC. Its protein is CASSGGPEQFF. The V call is TRBV2, the J call TRBJ2-1, with 8 positions matching TRBD1. The J segment lost 9 bases and the V segment lost 9 bases, leaving 4 bases of the junction unmatched. CDR3 length: 11 amino acids. The germline V gene has CDR1 SNHLY and CDR2 FYNNEI.

This clone appeared a few times. V and J are TRBV20-1 and TRBJ2-3; D is undetermined. Trimming removed 6 bases from V and 7 bases from J, with 11 bases in between. The length of the CDR3 is 11 residues. Germline CDR1 is DFQATT and CDR2 is SNEGSKA (reference sequence). The CDR3 bases are TGCAGTGCCCTTAAGGCGTATACGCAGTATTTT. Translated, it gives CSALKAYTQYF.

This clone turned up a few times. The chain joins TRBV18 to TRBJ1-2; D is unclear. CDR1 KGHSH and CDR2 LQKENI come from the germline V gene. The CDR3 is 14 amino acids. V shed 0 bases and J shed 1 base, with 6 bases lying between them. CDR3 protein: CASSPPQINYGYTF. The CDR3 DNA sequence: TGTGCCAGCTCACCACCGCAGATTAACTATGGCTACACCTTC.

The sample holds a few counts of this clone. The chain joins TRBV27 to TRBJ2-2; perhaps TRBD1 as D (6 bases). Germline loops: CDR1 MNHEY, CDR2 SMNVEV (reference sequence). This CDR3 has 18 amino acids. V was pared by 2 bases and J by 0 bases, with 16 bases between. CDR3 coding DNA: TGTGCCAGCAGTTTAGTTTCCAGGGGCGCCTCGAACACCGGGGAGCTGTTTTTT. Protein: CASSLVSRGASNTGELFF.

V is TRBV29-1 and J is TRBJ1-1, with 7 bases that match TRBD1. The CDR3 covers 13 residues. V lost 5 bases and J lost 1; bases outside the gene matches: 4. Germline V gives CDR1 SQVTM, CDR2 ANQGSEA. The CDR3 DNA follows: TGCAGCGTTATCAGACAGGGGAACACTGAAGCTTTCTTT. It specifies CSVIRQGNTEAFF.

This clone was picked up a small number of times. The CDR3 bases are TGTGCCAGCAGCTCTCAGGGGATAGGGAACACCGGGGAGCTGTTTTTT. It is translated as CASSSQGIGNTGELFF. The chain joins TRBV7-3 to TRBJ2-2; D is perhaps TRBD1 (6 bases). V was clipped by 4 bases and J by 1 base, with 13 bases between them. CDR1 is SGHTA and CDR2 is FQGTGA in the germline V gene. CDR3 length: 16 amino acids.

This clone was found a few times. This sequence joins TRBV2 and TRBJ2-3; 10 nucleotides align to TRBD1. Germline CDR1 is SNHLY and CDR2 is FYNNEI. J gave up 6 bases and V 6 bases, and 6 bases lay outside the gene matches. The CDR3 covers 14 residues. The chain's CDR3 is CASSRQGAGDTQYF. CDR3 coding DNA: TGTGCCAGCAGCCGACAGGGGGCAGGGGATACGCAGTATTTT.

The sample holds a few counts of this clone. V and J are TRBV14 and TRBJ2-7; no firm D call. The CDR3 is made up of 12 amino acids. V was trimmed by 2 bases and J by 7 bases, leaving 9 bases between them. Germline CDR1 is SGHDN and CDR2 is FVKESK. CDR3 sequence: CASSQQQVEQYF. The CDR3 DNA reads TGTGCCAGCAGCCAACAGCAGGTTGAGCAGTACTTC.

The chain joins TRBV30 to TRBJ1-2; D gene ambiguous. V was trimmed by 8 bases and J by 5 bases, leaving 18 bases between them. From germline, CDR1 is GTSNPN and CDR2 SVGIG (reference sequence). The CDR3 consists of 13 residues. The CDR3 sequence: CATAVGPPYGYTF. In nucleotides, the CDR3 is TGTGCCACCGCGGTAGGGCCTCCTTATGGCTACACCTTC.

The genes are TRBV6-5 and TRBJ2-5; TRBD1 agrees at 9 bases. Germline trimming cut 6 bases from V and 11 bases from J; bases unmatched to any gene: 10. The CDR3 covers 13 residues. Looked up from germline, CDR1 is MNHEY and CDR2 is SVGAGI. The CDR3 loop reads CASRMTGGREQYF. The CDR3, as DNA: TGTGCCAGCAGGATGACAGGGGGACGGGAGCAGTACTTC.

This clone was counted between two and nine times. The same CDR3 arises from other DNA sequences in this sample as well. This chain links TRBV5-1 with TRBJ2-5; no definite D call. The germline V gene encodes CDR1 SGHRS and CDR2 YFSETQ. The CDR3 spans 11 residues. The V and J ends lost 4 bases and 1 base respectively, with 2 bases between them. The CDR3 loop reads CASSAQETQYF. In nucleotides, the CDR3 is TGCGCCAGCAGCGCCCAAGAGACCCAGTACTTC.

The chain carries TRBV7-9 and TRBJ2-4; D is possibly TRBD1 or TRBD2 (5 bases each). The CDR3 runs 15 residues. With 2 bases removed from V and 3 bases from J, the gap between germline ends came to 11 bases. Germline values: CDR1 SEHNR, CDR2 FQNEAQ (reference sequence). In DNA, the CDR3 is TGTGCCAGCAGCTTACTCAGGGACGGCAAAAACATTCAGTACTTC. It translates to CASSLLRDGKNIQYF. Full variable domain (missing parts from reference TRBV7-9 and TRBJ2-4): DTGVSQNPRHKITKRGQNVTFRCDPISEHNRLYWYRQTLGQGPEFLTYFQNEAQLEKSRLLSDRFSAERPKGSFSTLEIQRTEQGDSAMYLCASSLLRDGKNIQYFGAGTRLSVL.